The sequence of this TCR beta chain was determined in a study of CD8 T cells in Susac syndrome. Random hexamers were used to reverse transcribe the RNA input (about 0.5 to 1 ug). TCRdb used MiXCR to reprocess the immunoSEQ multiplex PCR reads, holding one entry per CDR3 protein. The data contain about 400,000 distinct CDR3 sequences, approximately 85% of them singletons. V lost 0 bases and J 8 bases, leaving 11 bases between the germline ends. Germline V CDR1 and CDR2: SQVTM, ANQGSEA. This CDR3 has 13 residues. Isolation of CD8+ and CD4+ T cells was performed negatively, whereas enrichment of TEMRA cells was done by FACS.

This TCR derives from a human donor with multiple sclerosis. The genes are TRBV29-1 and TRBJ2-1; D remains ambiguous. The sequenced material came from CD8+ T cells from PBMCs. DNA of the CDR3: TGCAGCGTTGAAGACCCCCTTCGGGATGAGCAGTTCTTC. It yields the protein CSVEDPLRDEQFF.